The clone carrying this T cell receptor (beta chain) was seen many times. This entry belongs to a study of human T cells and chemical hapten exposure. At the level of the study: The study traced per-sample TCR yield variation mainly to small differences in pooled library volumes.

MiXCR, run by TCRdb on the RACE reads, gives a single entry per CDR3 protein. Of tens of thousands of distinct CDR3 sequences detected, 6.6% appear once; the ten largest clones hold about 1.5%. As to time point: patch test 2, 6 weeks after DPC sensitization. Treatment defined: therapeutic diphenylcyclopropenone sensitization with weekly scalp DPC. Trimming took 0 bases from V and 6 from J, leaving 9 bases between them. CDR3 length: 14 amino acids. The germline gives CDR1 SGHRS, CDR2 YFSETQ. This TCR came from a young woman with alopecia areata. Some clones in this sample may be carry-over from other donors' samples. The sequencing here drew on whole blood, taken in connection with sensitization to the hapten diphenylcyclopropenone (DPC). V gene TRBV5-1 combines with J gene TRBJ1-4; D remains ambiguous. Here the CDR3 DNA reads TGCGCCAGCAGCTTGGGGGGTTTCTATGAAAAACTGTTTTTT. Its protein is CASSLGGFYEKLFF. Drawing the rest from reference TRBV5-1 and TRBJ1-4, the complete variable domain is KAGVTQTPRYLIKTRGQQVTLSCSPISGHRSVSWYQQTPGQGLQFLFEYFSETQRNKGNFPGRFSGRQFSNSRSEMNVSTLELGDSALYLCASSLGGFYEKLFFGSGTQLSVL.